These 3 T cell receptor beta chains were sequenced from one sample in a study of blood T cell repertoires in COVID-19. Method: immunoSEQ multiplex PCR; TCRdb's copy keeps in-frame clones and lacks some. The table shows around 320,000 clones, with roughly nine tenths occurring only once. Material: peripheral blood. The receptors were sampled from a man between 18 and 29 years old with active or convalescent COVID-19.

The chain uses TRBV6-5 and TRBJ2-5, with D possibly matching TRBD2 (6 bases). The germline V gene encodes CDR1 MNHEY and CDR2 SVGAGI. V gave up 0 bases and J gave up 5 bases, with 10 bases separating them. The length of the CDR3 is 14 residues. Here the CDR3 DNA reads TGTGCCAGCAGTTACTCTTCTAGCGACGAGACCCAGTACTTC. This gives the protein CASSYSSSDETQYF.

The V call is TRBV19, the J call TRBJ1-5, with a weak D call TRBD1 (6 bases). There are 14 residues in the CDR3. V was cut by 8 bases and J by 4 bases, with 15 bases left in between. CDR1 is LNHDA, CDR2 SQIVND, per germline (reference sequence). The CDR3 here is CASRPVQGNQPQHF. The CDR3 nucleotides read TGTGCCAGTCGCCCCGTGCAGGGGAATCAGCCCCAGCATTTT.

This chain joins TRBV6-5 and TRBJ2-2; the D gene is possibly TRBD2 (6 bases). The CDR3 has 15 residues. CDR1 and CDR2 from the germline V gene are MNHEY and SVGAGI. V lost 8 bases, J lost 4 bases, and 17 bases lay in between. As DNA, the CDR3 is TGTGCCAGCCTTATCACTAGCTATGGCACCGGGGAGCTGTTTTTT. Protein sequence: CASLITSYGTGELFF.